These T cell receptor beta chains were read from a single sample in a study of monozygotic twins with inflammatory bowel disease. TCRdb reworked the 5' RACE reads into one entry per CDR3 protein, no DNA. Here the sample table reports fewer than 450,000 distinct CDR3 sequences. The sample comprised blood. These receptor sequences come from a human donor with ulcerative colitis or Crohn's disease, or a healthy co-twin of an affected twin (not recorded which). Each CDR3 is given with its conserved first and last residue.

TRBV9	TRBJ1-6	CASSVEGWGDSPLHF
TRBV7-2	TRBJ1-1	CASSFLRETEAFF
TRBV5-1	TRBJ2-5	CASSLEGAGVETQYF
TRBV5-1	TRBJ2-7	CASRKMAVAYEQYF
TRBV19	TRBJ1-1	CASSIDRGHTEAFF
TRBV5-1	TRBJ1-2	CASSFKPARRQGDTF
TRBV20-1	TRBJ2-3	CSASGLAGATDTQYF
TRBV5-6	TRBJ2-3	CASSAGTTDTQYF
TRBV20-1	TRBJ2-5	CSAFSGGASETQYF
TRBV27	TRBJ1-1	CASSLSRDTEAFF
TRBV7-2	TRBJ2-7	CASSTSGGASEQYF
TRBV20-1	TRBJ1-1	CSAPQGARTEAFF
TRBV19	TRBJ1-5	CASSKGTSNQPQHF
TRBV4-1	TRBJ1-4	CASSRFGGGEKLFF
TRBV6-5	TRBJ1-5	CASSYGQAGNQPQHF
TRBV5-1	TRBJ2-3	CASSYRPDTQYF
TRBV4-1	TRBJ1-1	CASSQKQGPNTEAFF
TRBV5-1	TRBJ1-6	CASSLDIGRSNSPLHF
TRBV20-1	TRBJ1-6	CSARIFTGDSPLHF
TRBV27	TRBJ2-1	CASSLSPGNEQFF
TRBV15	TRBJ2-7	CATSRDRAHSEQYF
TRBV27	TRBJ1-2	CASSSWPSSYGYTF
TRBV20-1	TRBJ1-4	CSAIYSISTNEKLFF
TRBV5-5	TRBJ1-2	CASSSLGQGNYGYTF
TRBV20-1	TRBJ2-1	CSARHPGLALNEQFF
TRBV12-3/TRBV12-4	TRBJ2-3	CASSFDSLTDTQYF
TRBV20-1	TRBJ2-3	CSARAFSGGAADTQYF
TRBV6-1	TRBJ2-1	CASSDQTSGVHNEQFF
TRBV5-1	TRBJ2-7	CASSLQGSGWEQYF
TRBV5-1	TRBJ2-7	CASSLQTPAGEQYF
TRBV13	TRBJ1-2	CASSPGTGNAYGYTF